Sequencing of this TCR beta chain was carried out in a study of cytomegalovirus exposure and HLA in healthy donors. This CDR3 has 14 residues. Trimming took off 1 base at V and 0 bases at J, with 4 bases between the two ends. Per the germline V gene, CDR1 is LNHNV and CDR2 is YYDKDF (reference sequence). Study-wide results and caveats: According to an earlier analysis, most TCR beta V segments yielded productive rearrangements about 87% or about 30% of the time. Sequencing depth across donors, presence/absence analyses assumed, was roughly uniform.

About this clone itself: What it binds is unknown.

The study ran its PCR with 60 Vbeta and 13 Jbeta primers. This table comes from immunoSEQ multiplex PCR, and its TCRdb copy is limited to in-frame clones, with some not included. The sample yields 150,000 to 200,000 clones, nearly 80% seen once. Specimen: PBMCs. This chain connects TRBV15 to TRBJ2-1, with unresolved D. The TCR originated in a woman in her 30s in good health and CMV-seropositive. Here the CDR3 reads CATSRVASYNEQFF. The CDR3 DNA sequence: TGTGCCACCAGCAGAGTAGCCTCCTACAATGAGCAGTTCTTC.